This T cell receptor beta chain comes out of a study of CD8 T cells in Susac syndrome. The RNA, about 0.45 to 1 ug, was put through reverse transcription using random hexamers. From the immunoSEQ multiplex PCR reads, TCRdb called clonotypes with MiXCR, one entry per CDR3 protein. The repertoire holds some 260,000 distinct CDR3 sequences, around 84% seen once, with approximately 0.11% in the top ten. CDR1 SGHRS and CDR2 YFSETQ come from the germline V gene. The CDR3 has 13 amino acids. Trimming took off 4 bases at V and 5 bases at J, with 12 bases between the two ends. This chain joins TRBV5-1 and TRBJ1-1, with D hard to call. The TCR sequence derives from a human donor with multiple sclerosis. Source material: CD8+ T cells from PBMCs. The CDR3 reads CASSPPSATEAFF. The DNA of the CDR3 is TGCGCCAGCAGCCCTCCTAGTGCGACTGAAGCTTTCTTT.